This TCR beta chain was recorded in a study of shared T cell receptors in the human thymus. V was shortened by 5 bases and J by 2 bases, with 19 bases between the two germline ends. Germline-derived CDR1 and CDR2 are SGHTA and FQGNSA. CDR3 length: 16 amino acids. The assay was immunoSEQ multiplex PCR, and TCRdb's table has in-frame clones only and misses some. The sample gives about 500,000 clones, approximately 78% of which show up once; about 0.013% is in the top ten. This sample also appeared in a second study, on human thymus T cells. Per that study: The sample donors, healthy Finnish infants, were having corrective surgery for congenital heart defects. Thymus tissue for the work was resected from patients undergoing corrective heart surgery. Biased V and J segment usage appeared in thymus and peripheral blood.

This TCR derives from a boy younger than two with a congenital heart defect. This chain uses TRBV7-2 with TRBJ2-7, with no clear D. The sequenced sample consisted of thymocytes. The CDR3 region has the DNA TGTGCCAGCAGCCAGAGTTCTGGGCAGTGGACCTACGAGCAGTACTTC. Its protein product is CASSQSSGQWTYEQYF.